This T cell receptor beta chain was documented in a study of blood T cell repertoires in COVID-19. For the study at large: Specimens from acute and convalescent COVID-19 originated in the United States, Italy and Spain.

The study counted Cohort 3 donors as recovered given two negative PCRs, clearance, or symptom resolution. The CDR3 runs to 15 residues. Between the trimmed V and J ends, which lost 4 bases and 4 bases, there was a span of 16 bases. Germline V lookup: CDR1 SGHDT, CDR2 YYEEEE. Sequencing was performed with immunoSEQ multiplex PCR; in TCRdb, only in-frame clones are kept and a portion is missing. In the table there are around 300,000 clones, around 90% of which are singletons. The receptor's source is a woman aged 35 to 49 who had recovered from COVID-19. V usage is TRBV5-6 and J usage is TRBJ2-3, with D possibly being TRBD1 (6 bases). The sequenced sample was PBMCs or T cells enriched from blood (not recorded which). The DNA for the CDR3 is TGTGCCAGCAGCCCGCAGGGGAATGTGGCAGATACGCAGTATTTT. Translating it yields CASSPQGNVADTQYF.